The rows below give T cell receptor beta chains drawn from one sample of a study of blood T cell repertoires in COVID-19. Using immunoSEQ multiplex PCR, the repertoire was profiled, and TCRdb retains in-frame clones only, with some absent. The sample contains approximately 300,000 clones, 75% to 90% of which appear only once. Sequencing was carried out using peripheral blood. These receptor sequences come from a woman between 45 and 65 years old who had recovered from COVID-19. Each CDR3 is given with its conserved first and last residue. Each record gives: D gene, J gene, V gene, clone size, CDR3 protein, CDR3 DNA. D genes are given only for firm matches. Size is omitted from some rows. Given values are once, few, many or a class for expanded clones.

d_call: TRBD1; j_call: TRBJ1-1; v_call: TRBV27; clone_size: -; cdr3_aa: CASTATGSNTEAFF; cdr3_nt: TGTGCCAGCACTGCGACAGGGTCGAACACTGAAGCTTTCTTT
d_call: TRBD1; j_call: TRBJ2-7; v_call: TRBV10-3; clone_size: -; cdr3_aa: CATITGASSYEQYF; cdr3_nt: TGTGCCACTATAACAGGGGCGAGCTCCTACGAGCAGTACTTC
d_call: TRBD2; j_call: TRBJ2-3; v_call: TRBV9; clone_size: -; cdr3_aa: CASSVLSGAPGTDTQYF; cdr3_nt: TGTGCCAGCAGCGTTCTTAGCGGGGCACCCGGCACAGATACGCAGTATTTT
d_call: -; j_call: TRBJ1-3; v_call: TRBV5-1; clone_size: -; cdr3_aa: CASSLTQSTSGNTIYF; cdr3_nt: TGCGCCAGCAGCCTGACACAGTCCACCTCTGGAAACACCATATATTTT
d_call: -; j_call: TRBJ1-2; v_call: TRBV28; clone_size: -; cdr3_aa: CASSVPDRVSGYTF; cdr3_nt: TGTGCCAGCAGTGTACCAGACAGAGTGTCTGGCTACACCTTC
d_call: -; j_call: TRBJ1-1; v_call: TRBV19; clone_size: -; cdr3_aa: CASSIIPWNTEAFF; cdr3_nt: TGTGCCAGTAGTATTATTCCCTGGAACACTGAAGCTTTCTTT
d_call: -; j_call: TRBJ2-7; v_call: TRBV20-1; clone_size: -; cdr3_aa: CSGASSYEQYF; cdr3_nt: TGCAGTGGAGCTAGCTCCTACGAGCAGTACTTC
d_call: TRBD1; j_call: TRBJ1-2; v_call: TRBV7-6; clone_size: many; cdr3_aa: CASSLGGTGKRHGYTF; cdr3_nt: TGTGCCAGCAGCTTGGGTGGGACAGGGAAACGGCATGGCTACACCTTC
d_call: -; j_call: TRBJ2-7; v_call: TRBV7-9; clone_size: -; cdr3_aa: CASSPPWGPYEQYF; cdr3_nt: TGTGCCAGCAGCCCCCCCTGGGGGCCCTACGAGCAGTACTTC
d_call: TRBD2; j_call: TRBJ2-5; v_call: TRBV28; clone_size: once; cdr3_aa: CASSPTSGGYLETQYF; cdr3_nt: TGTGCCAGCAGTCCCACTAGCGGGGGTTACCTGGAGACCCAGTACTTC
d_call: -; j_call: TRBJ2-7; v_call: TRBV28; clone_size: -; cdr3_aa: CATITGQGHEQYF; cdr3_nt: TGTGCCACCATTACCGGGCAGGGCCACGAGCAGTACTTC
d_call: -; j_call: TRBJ2-1; v_call: TRBV19; clone_size: few; cdr3_aa: CASSESRYEQFF; cdr3_nt: TGTGCCAGTAGTGAGTCTAGATATGAGCAGTTCTTC
d_call: -; j_call: TRBJ1-3; v_call: TRBV2; clone_size: few; cdr3_aa: CASTPTGGLIPRNTIYF; cdr3_nt: TGTGCCAGCACTCCTACGGGGGGTTTAATTCCGCGAAACACCATATATTTT
d_call: TRBD1; j_call: TRBJ1-2; v_call: TRBV2; clone_size: -; cdr3_aa: CATTWIFGTEEGYTF; cdr3_nt: TGTGCCACCACGTGGATTTTCGGGACAGAGGAGGGCTACACCTTC
d_call: -; j_call: TRBJ1-2; v_call: TRBV29-1; clone_size: few; cdr3_aa: CSAGDGHTFNYGYTF; cdr3_nt: TGCAGCGCTGGGGATGGACATACCTTTAACTATGGCTACACCTTC
d_call: TRBD2; j_call: TRBJ2-1; v_call: TRBV6-6; clone_size: -; cdr3_aa: CASNRLAGRPRYNEQFF; cdr3_nt: TGTGCCAGCAATCGACTAGCGGGACGCCCTAGGTACAATGAGCAGTTCTTC
d_call: -; j_call: TRBJ2-1; v_call: TRBV27; clone_size: -; cdr3_aa: CASSYLRESHNEQFF; cdr3_nt: TGTGCCAGCAGTTACCTACGGGAGTCTCACAATGAGCAGTTCTTC
d_call: TRBD1; j_call: TRBJ2-1; v_call: TRBV7-8; clone_size: -; cdr3_aa: CASSTLMIGTGFVGEQFF; cdr3_nt: TGTGCCAGCAGCACCCTCATGATCGGGACAGGGTTCGTCGGTGAGCAGTTCTTC
d_call: TRBD2; j_call: TRBJ2-2; v_call: TRBV5-4; clone_size: -; cdr3_aa: CASSQRTSGTGELFF; cdr3_nt: TGTGCCAGCAGTCAGAGGACTAGCGGCACCGGGGAGCTGTTTTTT
d_call: -; j_call: TRBJ1-2; v_call: TRBV3-1/TRBV3-2; clone_size: once; cdr3_aa: CASSQERGDIGNYGYTF; cdr3_nt: TGTGCCAGCAGCCAAGAACGGGGGGACATTGGGAATTATGGCTACACCTTC
d_call: -; j_call: TRBJ2-3; v_call: TRBV7-9; clone_size: -; cdr3_aa: CASSLGGQSTDTQYF; cdr3_nt: TGTGCCAGCAGCTTAGGGGGACAAAGCACAGATACGCAGTATTTT
d_call: TRBD2; j_call: TRBJ2-7; v_call: TRBV12-3/TRBV12-4; clone_size: -; cdr3_aa: CASSFNLAGTQYF; cdr3_nt: TGTGCCAGCAGTTTTAACCTAGCGGGGACGCAGTACTTC
d_call: -; j_call: TRBJ1-1; v_call: TRBV7-3; clone_size: few; cdr3_aa: CASSLTGGIGMNTEAFF; cdr3_nt: TGTGCCAGCAGCTTAACGGGCGGGATTGGGATGAACACTGAAGCTTTCTTT
d_call: -; j_call: TRBJ1-5; v_call: TRBV30; clone_size: once; cdr3_aa: CAWSVGGDQPQHF; cdr3_nt: TGTGCCTGGAGTGTCGGCGGGGATCAGCCCCAGCATTTT
d_call: -; j_call: TRBJ1-1; v_call: TRBV9; clone_size: few; cdr3_aa: CASNPVRSQNTEAFF; cdr3_nt: TGTGCCAGCAATCCGGTTCGAAGCCAGAACACTGAAGCTTTCTTT
d_call: -; j_call: TRBJ1-1; v_call: TRBV6-5; clone_size: -; cdr3_aa: CASRRHQVTEAFF; cdr3_nt: TGTGCCAGCAGGAGACACCAGGTGACTGAAGCTTTCTTT
d_call: TRBD1; j_call: TRBJ1-2; v_call: TRBV11-2; clone_size: -; cdr3_aa: CASSFTGVGGYTF; cdr3_nt: TGTGCCAGCAGCTTTACAGGGGTTGGTGGCTACACCTTC
d_call: TRBD2; j_call: TRBJ2-3; v_call: TRBV4-2; clone_size: -; cdr3_aa: CASSQDGAGGPLDTQYF; cdr3_nt: TGTGCCAGCAGCCAAGACGGGGCGGGGGGGCCTCTGGATACGCAGTATTTT
d_call: TRBD1; j_call: TRBJ1-1; v_call: TRBV27; clone_size: -; cdr3_aa: CASFSPTGGTEAFF; cdr3_nt: TGTGCCAGCTTTAGTCCCACAGGGGGCACTGAAGCTTTCTTT
d_call: -; j_call: TRBJ1-1; v_call: TRBV5-1; clone_size: once; cdr3_aa: CASSLLPVREAFF; cdr3_nt: TGCGCCAGCAGCTTACTCCCCGTCCGTGAAGCTTTCTTT
d_call: TRBD1; j_call: TRBJ2-7; v_call: TRBV7-9; clone_size: -; cdr3_aa: CASSTGDRHYEQYF; cdr3_nt: TGTGCCAGCAGCACCGGGGACAGGCACTACGAGCAGTACTTC
d_call: -; j_call: TRBJ2-5; v_call: TRBV12-3/TRBV12-4; clone_size: many; cdr3_aa: CASSLSGTETQYF; cdr3_nt: TGTGCCAGCAGTTTAAGCGGTACGGAGACCCAGTACTTC
d_call: TRBD1; j_call: TRBJ1-1; v_call: TRBV7-2; clone_size: -; cdr3_aa: CASSSRQGAGTEAFF; cdr3_nt: TGTGCCAGCAGCTCGAGACAGGGGGCGGGCACTGAAGCTTTCTTT
d_call: -; j_call: TRBJ1-1; v_call: TRBV12-3/TRBV12-4; clone_size: -; cdr3_aa: CASSWQGRTEAFF; cdr3_nt: TGTGCCAGCAGTTGGCAGGGGAGAACTGAAGCTTTCTTT
d_call: -; j_call: TRBJ2-7; v_call: TRBV9; clone_size: -; cdr3_aa: CASSVWTEGEQYF; cdr3_nt: TGTGCCAGCAGCGTTTGGACAGAAGGAGAGCAGTACTTC
d_call: -; j_call: TRBJ1-2; v_call: TRBV5-4; clone_size: -; cdr3_aa: CASSGGHAVGGYTF; cdr3_nt: TGTGCCAGCAGCGGGGGACATGCGGTAGGAGGCTACACCTTC
d_call: TRBD1; j_call: TRBJ2-3; v_call: TRBV27; clone_size: once; cdr3_aa: CASSPRWTGGFTDTQYF; cdr3_nt: TGTGCCAGCAGTCCCCGTTGGACAGGGGGCTTCACAGATACGCAGTATTTT
d_call: -; j_call: TRBJ2-1; v_call: TRBV11-2; clone_size: -; cdr3_aa: CASSSILRLYNEQFF; cdr3_nt: TGTGCCAGCAGCTCCATTTTGCGCCTATACAATGAGCAGTTCTTC
d_call: TRBD1; j_call: TRBJ2-1; v_call: TRBV4-3; clone_size: -; cdr3_aa: CASSHTDRGRYNEQFF; cdr3_nt: TGCGCCAGCAGCCACACCGACAGGGGGCGTTACAATGAGCAGTTCTTC
d_call: -; j_call: TRBJ2-7; v_call: TRBV3-1/TRBV3-2; clone_size: -; cdr3_aa: CASSQAGTYEQYF; cdr3_nt: TGTGCCAGCAGCCAAGCCGGGACCTACGAGCAGTACTTC